This T cell receptor beta chain was identified during a study of cytomegalovirus exposure and HLA in healthy donors. Broader study findings: Previous analysis showed most TCR beta V segments were productive about 87% or about 30% of the time. Sequencing likely caused a cluster of highly shared sequence variants. Looking again later, the authors saw that most CMV-associated TCR beta chains seemed HLA-restricted.

Nominal health characterized the donors when sampled, though unrecorded immune exposures were likely. Germline V gene data show CDR1 as SGDLS and CDR2 as YYNGEE. The CDR3 length is 15 residues. V lost 0 bases and J lost 6; bases outside the gene matches: 8. PCR involved 60 Vbeta and 13 Jbeta primers. Measured with immunoSEQ multiplex PCR; TCRdb has only the in-frame clones, and not every one. Of around 170,000 clones listed, about three quarters are singletons. This clone has a single count. The antigen is unknown. The sequencing sample was made of PBMCs. The source is a man between 18 and 35 years old in good health and CMV-seronegative. The chain recombines TRBV9 with TRBJ1-2, with 7 positions matching TRBD1. The DNA for the CDR3 is TGTGCCAGCAGCGTAGGTTTCAGGGGGGCGGATGGCTACACCTTC. This codes for CASSVGFRGADGYTF.